Detailed here is one TCR beta chain. The CDR3 is made up of 17 amino acids. Looked up from germline, CDR1 is LNHDA and CDR2 is SQIVND (reference sequence). V lost 4 bases to trimming and J lost 4 bases; unmatched junction nucleotides: 12. This table comes from immunoSEQ multiplex PCR, and its TCRdb copy is limited to in-frame clones, with some not included. This sample yields around 230,000 clones, of which around 85% are seen a single time; around 1.2% belongs to the top ten. The data derive from a study of cytomegalovirus exposure and HLA in healthy donors. The TCR sequence derives from a woman aged 25 to 45 in good health and CMV-seropositive. Sequenced material: PBMCs. The chain carries TRBV19 and TRBJ1-5, with 8 bases fitting TRBD1. Here the CDR3 DNA reads TGTGCCAGTAGTACAGGGGGCGCGTTACTTGCTAATCAGCCCCAGCATTTT. It codes for CASSTGGALLANQPQHF.